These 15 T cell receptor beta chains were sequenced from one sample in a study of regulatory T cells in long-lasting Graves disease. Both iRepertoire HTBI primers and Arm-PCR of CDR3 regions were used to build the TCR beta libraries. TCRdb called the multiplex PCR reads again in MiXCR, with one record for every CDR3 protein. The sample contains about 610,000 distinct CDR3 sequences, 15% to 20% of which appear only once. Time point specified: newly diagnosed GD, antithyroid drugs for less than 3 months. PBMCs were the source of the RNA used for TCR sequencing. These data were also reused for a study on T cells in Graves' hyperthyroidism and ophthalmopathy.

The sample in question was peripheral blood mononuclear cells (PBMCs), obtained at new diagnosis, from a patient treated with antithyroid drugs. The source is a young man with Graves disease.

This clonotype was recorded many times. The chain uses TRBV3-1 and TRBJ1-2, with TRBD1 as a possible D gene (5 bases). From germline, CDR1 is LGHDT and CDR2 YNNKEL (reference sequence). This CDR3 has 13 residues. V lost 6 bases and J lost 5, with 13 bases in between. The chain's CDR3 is CASSRDPRYGYTF. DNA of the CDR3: TGTGCCAGCAGTCGGGACCCGAGGTATGGCTACACCTTC.

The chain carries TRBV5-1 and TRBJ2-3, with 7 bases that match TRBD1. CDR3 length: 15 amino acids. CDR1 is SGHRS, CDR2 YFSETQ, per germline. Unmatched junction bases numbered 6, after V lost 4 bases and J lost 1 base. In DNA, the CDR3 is TGCGCCAGCAGCCCTCAGGACAGGCGCACAGATACGCAGTATTTT. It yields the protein CASSPQDRRTDTQYF.

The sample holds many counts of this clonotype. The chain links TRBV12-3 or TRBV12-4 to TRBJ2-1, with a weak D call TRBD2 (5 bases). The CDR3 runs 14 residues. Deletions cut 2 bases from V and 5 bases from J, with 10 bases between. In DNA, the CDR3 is TGTGCCAGCAGTTTACGGGCTAGCCACAATGAGCAGTTCTTC. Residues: CASSLRASHNEQFF.

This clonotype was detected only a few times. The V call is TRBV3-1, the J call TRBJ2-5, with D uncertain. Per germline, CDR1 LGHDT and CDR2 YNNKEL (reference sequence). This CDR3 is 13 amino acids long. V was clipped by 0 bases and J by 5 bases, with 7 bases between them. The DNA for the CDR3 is TGTGCCAGCAGCCAAGAACAACGGGAGACCCAGTACTTC. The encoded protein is CASSQEQRETQYF.

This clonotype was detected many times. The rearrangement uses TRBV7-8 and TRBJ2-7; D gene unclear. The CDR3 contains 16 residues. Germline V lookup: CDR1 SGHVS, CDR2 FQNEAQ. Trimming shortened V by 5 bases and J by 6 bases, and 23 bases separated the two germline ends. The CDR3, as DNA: TGTGCCAGCAGCACCTCTCGGTTGGGTGGTCGGTCCGAGCAGTACTTC. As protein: CASSTSRLGGRSEQYF.

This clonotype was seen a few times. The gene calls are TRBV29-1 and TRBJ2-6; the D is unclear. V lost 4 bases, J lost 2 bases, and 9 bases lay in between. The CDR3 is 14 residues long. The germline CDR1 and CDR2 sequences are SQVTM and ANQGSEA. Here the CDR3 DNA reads TGCAGCGTTGCAGCGTCTACTGGGGCCAACGTCCTGACTTTC. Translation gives CSVAASTGANVLTF.

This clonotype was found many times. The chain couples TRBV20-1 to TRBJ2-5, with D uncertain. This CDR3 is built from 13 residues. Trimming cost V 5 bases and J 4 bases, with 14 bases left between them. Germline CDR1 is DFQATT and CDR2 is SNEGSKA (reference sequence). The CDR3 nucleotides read TGCAGTGCTCCCGGTAGGGCAAGAGAGACCCAGTACTTC. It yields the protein CSAPGRARETQYF.

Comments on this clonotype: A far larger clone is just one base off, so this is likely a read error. The CDR3 loop reads CASSRQMAGNEQYF. The CDR3 bases are TGTGCCAGCAGCCGACAGATGGCGGGTAATGAGCAGTACTTC. The chain recombines TRBV3-1 with TRBJ2-7; D possibly uses TRBD1 or TRBD2 (5 bases each). Per the germline V gene, CDR1 is LGHDT and CDR2 is YNNKEL (reference sequence). The V end lost 4 bases, the J end lost 7 bases, and 17 bases lay between the germline ends. This CDR3 is built from 14 residues.

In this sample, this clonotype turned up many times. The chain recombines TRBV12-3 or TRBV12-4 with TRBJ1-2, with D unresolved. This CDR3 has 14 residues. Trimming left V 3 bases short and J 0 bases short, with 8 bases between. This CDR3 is CASSFFSANYGYTF. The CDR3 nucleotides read TGTGCCAGCAGTTTCTTCAGTGCTAACTATGGCTACACCTTC.

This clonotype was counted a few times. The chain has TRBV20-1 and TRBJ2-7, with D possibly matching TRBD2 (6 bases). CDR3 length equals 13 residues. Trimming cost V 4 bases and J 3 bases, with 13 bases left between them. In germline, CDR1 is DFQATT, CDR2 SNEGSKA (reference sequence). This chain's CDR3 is CSAIPLAHYEQYF. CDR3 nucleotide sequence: TGCAGTGCTATCCCCCTAGCGCACTACGAGCAGTACTTC.

For the CDR3, the DNA is TGTGCCAGCGGGGGGACAGTTACCGGGGAGCTGTTTTTT. Its protein product is CASGGTVTGELFF. V usage is TRBV6-2 or TRBV6-3 and J usage is TRBJ2-2, with D perhaps matching TRBD1 (7 bases). CDR1 is MNHEY, CDR2 SVGEGT, per germline. Trimming cost V 8 bases and J 5 bases, with 12 bases left between them. There are 13 residues in the CDR3.

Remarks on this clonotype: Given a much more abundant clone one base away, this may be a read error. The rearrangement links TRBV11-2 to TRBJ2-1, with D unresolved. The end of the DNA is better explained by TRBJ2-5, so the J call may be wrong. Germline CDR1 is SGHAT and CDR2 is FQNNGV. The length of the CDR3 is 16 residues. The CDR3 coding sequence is TGTGCCAGCAGCTTCCTGGATATTCCAGAACAAAAGACCCAGTACTTC. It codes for CASSFLDIPEQKTQYF.

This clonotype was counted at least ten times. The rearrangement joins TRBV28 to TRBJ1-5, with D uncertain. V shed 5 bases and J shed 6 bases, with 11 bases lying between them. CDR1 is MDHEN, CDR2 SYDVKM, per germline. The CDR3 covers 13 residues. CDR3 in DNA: TGTGCCAGCAGTCTACCCCCCTTTCAGCCCCAGCATTTT. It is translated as CASSLPPFQPQHF.

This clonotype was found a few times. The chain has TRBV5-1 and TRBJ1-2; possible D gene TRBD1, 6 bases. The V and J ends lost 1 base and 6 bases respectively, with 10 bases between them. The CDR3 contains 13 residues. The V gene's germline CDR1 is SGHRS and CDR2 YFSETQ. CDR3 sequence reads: CASSLFTGNGYTF. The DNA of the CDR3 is TGCGCCAGCAGCTTGTTTACAGGGAATGGCTACACCTTC.

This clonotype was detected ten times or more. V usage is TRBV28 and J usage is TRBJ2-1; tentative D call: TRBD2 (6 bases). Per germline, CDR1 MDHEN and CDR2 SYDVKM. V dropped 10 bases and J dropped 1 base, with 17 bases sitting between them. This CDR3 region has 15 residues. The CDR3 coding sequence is TGTGCCACCTCCACCCCGGGGACTTCCTACAATGAGCAGTTCTTC. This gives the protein CATSTPGTSYNEQFF.